This T cell receptor (beta chain) was recovered during a study of T cells in lung cancer brain metastases (dated by TCRdb to between 2018 and 2020). Regarding the research as a whole: Of the approximately 22 patients, seventeen had a history of tobacco use, with a median of 40 pack-years. The study compared TCR beta CDR3 repertoires of fully resected primary non-small cell lung cancers with those of paired brain metastases. Eighteen of the 20 patients received no interval therapy between primary and metastasis resection. The median age of the patients at first diagnosis was 55 to 65 years, and the group included 9 males and 11 to 12 females. Primary and metastatic specimens both had an average DNA integrity number of approximately 3.9, with no significant difference between the two sites. A cohort of around 20 patients was included, from whom roughly 40 specimens were contributed, with one primary lung lesion and one brain metastasis obtained from each patient. Median interval between primary and brain metastasis specimen acquisition was approximately 350 days.

Patients had resection either for delayed recurrence of a solitary brain metastasis or for synchronous oligometastatic disease. To avoid including cancers other than NSCLC, any patient with a history of multiple malignancies was excluded. Tumor areas were macrodissected from about 5 deparaffinized 9.5 to 10 um unstained sections guided by marked H&E slides. Every specimen was formalin-fixed and paraffin-embedded (FFPE). The AllPrep DNA/RNA FFPE Kit was used for extraction of genomic DNA. Regarding this clone: Its antigen is unknown. The junction differs from germline at one of its ends, possibly a read error.

Each sample received between about 2 and 5.5 ug of genomic DNA as input, and paired samples received equal DNA input. TCR beta libraries were constructed with the immunoSEQ hsTCRbeta Kit, which uses multiplexed V and J gene primers in two PCR steps. Pooled libraries with positive and negative controls were sequenced on an Illumina MiSeq using a 100-cycle paired-end protocol. For the original study's pipeline: Raw data were processed by the immunoSEQ vendor into normalized, annotated TCR beta repertoire reports. Richness was defined as unique clones by nucleotide sequence, and total richness was extrapolated with the iChao1 and Efron-Thisted estimators. To characterize and compare the paired lesions, the analysis used Pielou's evenness, Simpson's index, the proportional abundance of the top-ten clones, and the Morisita overlap index. TCRdb retrieved this table from immuneACCESS and kept in-frame rearrangements only. Not all clones are present; in checked studies, unresolved V genes account for under half, and no reason is known for the remainder. V and J calls and clone size are copied from that table; D and trimming were computed from the DNA. The sample profile shows around 2,900 clones; approximately 90% of them were found once. Together, the top ten hold roughly 4% of the sample.

Via the germline V gene, CDR1 is SGHRS and CDR2 YFSETQ. The CDR3 holds 14 amino acids from the cysteine to the phenylalanine. Only the CDR3 region is kept as DNA, spanning 42 bases read in frame from base 1. Study-level results and caveats: Most clones were found to be lesion-specific, and limited overlap was observed between paired lesions (mean Morisita index roughly 0.25). The ten most abundant clones made up a significantly larger repertoire fraction in brain metastases than primaries, suggesting clonal expansion. The study could not control for the effects of preoperative corticosteroids on T cell infiltration in brain metastases. DNA fragmentation in the FFPE samples may have kept the complete infiltrating T cell repertoire from being retrieved. Significantly fewer unique productive clones were found in brain metastases than in paired primaries (median roughly 1,500 versus 4,600).

What was sequenced was tumor tissue from the primary lung tumor. The sample's cell subset or site label is to be understood as: primary lung cancer lesion. Rearrangement joined TRBV5-1 to TRBJ2-5, and perhaps TRBD2 as D gene, on 6 matching bases. This sequence originates from a woman in her fifties or sixties with non-small cell lung cancer. DNA sequence: TGCGTCAGCAGCTTGGCGAGGCGGGGAGAGACCCAGTACTTC. This translates into CVSSLARRGETQYF.